Here is one T cell receptor beta chain with its context. Its antigen is still unknown. There are no base qualities to consult, and no much larger clone falls within one base. The entry originates in a study of CD8+CD57+ T cells in acquired aplastic anemia (dated by TCRdb to the late 2010s). General notes on the study: Extracted DNA from sorted CD4+ and CD8+ cells averaged around 2.9 ug, ranging from roughly 0.17 to 27.4 ug. A CD8+CD57+ expansion meant a frequency higher than the mean frequency seen in healthy subjects. What the study reported, not specific to this receptor: Roughly 30 CD8+ CDR3 sequences were shared between patients and controls but appeared highly expressed in patients and within their immunodominant clones. CD8+ Simpson's diversity did not differ significantly between patients and healthy controls (P=0.060).

Genomic DNA served as template for TCR beta VDJ combination and CDR3 sequence profiling. An Illumina HiSeq 2000 was used for TCR repertoire sequencing. Per the source publication's procedure: Repertoires were assessed using TRBV/TRBJ rearrangement plots, CDR3 size and DJ length profiles, and Simpson's diversity index. The immunodominant clone was defined as the most abundant DNA sequence in deep sequencing data. CDR3 amino acid sequences were checked for sharing across subjects and were also compared against the VDJdb database and published repertoires. TCRdb reanalyzed the raw reads on its own, using fastp at Q25 for trimming and MiXCR for clone calling, and kept in-frame beta chains. For every CDR3 protein sequence, its rows merge into one entry that carries the most common genes and DNA. These V and J calls are TCRdb output, not the study's own analysis. Here the sample has about 250,000 distinct CDR3 sequences; approximately 50% occur a single time. About 7.8% of the sample comes from the top ten.

V is clipped by 3 bases and J by 5 bases, and the sequence between their germline boundaries is 8 bases long. The CDR1 and CDR2 encoded by the germline V gene (reference sequence) are LNHDA and SQIVND. The CDR3 spans 13 residues, from the cysteine through the phenylalanine. Of the read, only the CDR3 DNA is kept; its 39 bases are in frame from base 1. Expansion of CD8+CD57+ cells had been shown by flow cytometry in the patients chosen for sequencing. Severe acquired aplastic anemia was diagnosed in all patients according to International Study of Aplastic Anemia and Agranulocytosis and Camitta criteria. Patients had received no therapy at the time of blood sampling. In this study, sorted CD4+ and CD8+ T cells from the blood of healthy subjects and of severe aplastic anemia patients had their TCR repertoires deep-sequenced. Patients were enrolled in the USA under clinicaltrials.gov protocols 00001620, 01623167, 00001397, 00071045, 00081523 and 00961064. Ficoll-Paque density gradient centrifugation was used to isolate peripheral blood mononuclear cells. Before DNA extraction, CD4+ and CD8+ T cells were sorted by FACS or by magnetic beads.

Sample: sorted CD4+, CD8+, or CD8+CD57+ T cells (not recorded which) from PBMCs. The clonotype originates from a human donor with aplastic anemia. Here the chain combines TRBV19 and TRBJ1-5, with no confidently assigned D gene. The CDR3 reads CASSMWGDQPQHF. At the DNA level, the sequence is TGTGCCAGTAGTATGTGGGGAGATCAGCCCCAGCATTTT.